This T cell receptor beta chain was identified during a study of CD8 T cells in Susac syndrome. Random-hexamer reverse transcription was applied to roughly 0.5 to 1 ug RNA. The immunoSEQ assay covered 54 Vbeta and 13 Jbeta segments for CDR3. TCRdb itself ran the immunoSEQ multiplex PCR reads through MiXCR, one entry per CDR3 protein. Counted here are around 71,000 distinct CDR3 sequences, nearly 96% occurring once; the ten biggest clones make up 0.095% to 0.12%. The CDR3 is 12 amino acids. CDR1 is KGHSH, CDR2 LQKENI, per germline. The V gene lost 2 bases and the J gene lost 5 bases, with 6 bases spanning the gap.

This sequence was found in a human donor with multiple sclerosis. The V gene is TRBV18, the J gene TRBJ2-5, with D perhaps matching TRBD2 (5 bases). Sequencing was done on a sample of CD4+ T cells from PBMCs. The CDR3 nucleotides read TGTGCCAGCTCACCAGGGGAGGAGACCCAGTACTTC. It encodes CASSPGEETQYF.